This note documents a single T cell receptor beta chain sequence. Method: immunoSEQ multiplex PCR; TCRdb's copy keeps in-frame clones and lacks some. This sample has over 400,000 clones, with about 84% found just once. This sample was included in a study of shared clonotypes between healthy human individuals. The CDR3 loop spans 15 amino acids. Germline V gene sequence: CDR1 ENHRY, CDR2 SYGVKD. Trimming at V came to 4 bases and at J to 2 bases, leaving 8 bases not matched to a gene. Unsorted samples, those not sorted, used approximately 100 million PBMCs for genomic DNA. Sequenced: PBMCs. V usage is TRBV10-3 and J usage is TRBJ2-7, with 7 bases identical to TRBD2. This clonotype was sampled from a woman aged 35 to 49 in good health. Some clones in this sample may be carry-over from other donors' samples. The CDR3 coding sequence is TGTGCCATCAGTGGTAGACTAGCATTCACCTACGAGCAGTACTTC. Amino acids: CAISGRLAFTYEQYF.